These 5 T cell receptor beta chains originate from one sample sequenced in a study of OX40 agonist ivuxolimab in advanced cancers. Some clones are missing from TCRdb's copy, which holds only in-frame ones; the method was immunoSEQ multiplex PCR. The sample yields 75,000 to 95,000 clones, 70% to 90% seen once. Here the sequenced sample was CD4+ or CD8+ T cells sorted from blood, taken in a trial of the OX40 agonist ivuxolimab. Every receptor here comes from an adult with an advanced solid tumor such as melanoma, head and neck, liver or kidney cancer.

This CDR3 is CASRGDRRFQETQYF. For the CDR3, the DNA is TGTGCCAGCAGGGGGGACAGAAGATTCCAAGAGACCCAGTACTTC. The V call is TRBV25-1, the J call TRBJ2-5, with 7 bases fitting TRBD1. The V gene's germline CDR1 is MGHDK and CDR2 SYGVNS. This CDR3 contains 15 residues. Trimming at V came to 6 bases and at J to 1 base, leaving 8 bases not matched to a gene.

V is TRBV19 and J is TRBJ2-1; 7 nucleotides line up with TRBD2. V lost 7 bases, J lost 8 bases, and 17 bases stayed unmatched. Looked up from germline, CDR1 is LNHDA and CDR2 is SQIVND (reference sequence). This CDR3 contains 16 residues. The DNA of the CDR3 is TGTGCCAGTAAAAACGCGGGGACTACCCTAAGCGATGAGCAGTTCTTC. It codes for CASKNAGTTLSDEQFF.

The CDR3 reads CAWSGGGNQPQHF. The CDR3 nucleotides read TGTGCCTGGAGTGGGGGGGGCAATCAGCCCCAGCATTTT. The rearrangement uses TRBV30 and TRBJ1-5; D is perhaps TRBD1 (5 bases). Per germline, CDR1 GTSNPN and CDR2 SVGIG (reference sequence). CDR3 length: 13 amino acids. V lost 1 base to trimming and J lost 2 bases, with 6 bases between them.

The DNA for the CDR3 is TGTGCCAGCAGCCCACAGGCCCAGAGCAATCAGCCCCAGCATTTT. As protein: CASSPQAQSNQPQHF. The rearrangement joins TRBV7-8 to TRBJ1-5; possibly TRBD1 for D (5 bases). Trimming removed 5 bases at V and 1 base at J, with 12 bases between. Germline-derived CDR1 and CDR2 are SGHVS and FQNEAQ. The CDR3 has 15 residues.

J is TRBJ1-2 and V is TRBV19; possibly TRBD1 for D (5 bases). This CDR3 has 16 amino acids. CDR1 LNHDA and CDR2 SQIVND come from the germline V gene (reference sequence). Trimming removed 6 bases at V and 1 base at J, with 18 bases between. The CDR3 here is CASSRFDRYLNYGYTF. The CDR3 coding sequence is TGTGCCAGTAGCAGATTTGACAGATACCTTAACTATGGCTACACCTTC.